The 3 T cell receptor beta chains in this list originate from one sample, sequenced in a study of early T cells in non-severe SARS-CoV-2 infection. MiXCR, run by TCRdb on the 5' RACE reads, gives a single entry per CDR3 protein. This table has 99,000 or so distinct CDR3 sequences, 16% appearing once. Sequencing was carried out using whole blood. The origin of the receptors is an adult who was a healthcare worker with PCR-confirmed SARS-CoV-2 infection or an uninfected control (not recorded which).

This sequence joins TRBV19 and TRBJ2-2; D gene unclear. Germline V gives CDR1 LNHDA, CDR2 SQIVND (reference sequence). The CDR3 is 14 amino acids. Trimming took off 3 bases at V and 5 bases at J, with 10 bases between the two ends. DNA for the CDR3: TGTGCCAGTAGTATTTATGGGCGGACCGGGGAGCTGTTTTTT. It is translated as CASSIYGRTGELFF.

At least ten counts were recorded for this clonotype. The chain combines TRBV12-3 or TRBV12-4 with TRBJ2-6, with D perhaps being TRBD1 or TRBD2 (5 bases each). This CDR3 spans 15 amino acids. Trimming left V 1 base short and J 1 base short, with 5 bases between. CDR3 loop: CASSLGGSGANVLTF. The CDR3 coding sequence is TGTGCCAGCAGTTTAGGGGGGTCTGGGGCCAACGTCCTGACTTTC.

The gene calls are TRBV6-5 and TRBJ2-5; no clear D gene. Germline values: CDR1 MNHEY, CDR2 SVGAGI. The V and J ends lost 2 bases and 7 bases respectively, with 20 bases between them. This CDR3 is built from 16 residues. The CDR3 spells CASSYIAQRSPGTQYF. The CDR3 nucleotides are TGTGCCAGCAGTTACATTGCCCAGCGTTCCCCAGGGACCCAGTACTTC.